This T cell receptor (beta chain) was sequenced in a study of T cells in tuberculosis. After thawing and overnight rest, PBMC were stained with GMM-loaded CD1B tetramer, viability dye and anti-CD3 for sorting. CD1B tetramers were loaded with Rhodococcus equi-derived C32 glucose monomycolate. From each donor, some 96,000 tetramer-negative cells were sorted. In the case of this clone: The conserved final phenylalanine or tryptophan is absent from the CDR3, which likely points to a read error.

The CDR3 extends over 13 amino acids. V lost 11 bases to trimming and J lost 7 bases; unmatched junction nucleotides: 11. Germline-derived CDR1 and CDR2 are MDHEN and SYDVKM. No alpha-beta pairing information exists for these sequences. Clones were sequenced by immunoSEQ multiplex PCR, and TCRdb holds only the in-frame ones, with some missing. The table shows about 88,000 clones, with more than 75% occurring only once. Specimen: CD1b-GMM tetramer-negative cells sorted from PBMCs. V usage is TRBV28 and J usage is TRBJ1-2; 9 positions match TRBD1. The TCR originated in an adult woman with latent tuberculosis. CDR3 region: CAARAQGASGYTL. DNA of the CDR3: TGTGCCGCGCGGGCACAGGGGGCGAGTGGCTACACCCTC.